This T cell receptor (beta chain) was captured in a study of blood T cell repertoires in COVID-19. The overall study: Some COVID-19 samples were acute and others convalescent; all came from the United States, Italy and Spain. The analysed material was cDNA or gDNA that came from T cells, B-cell-depleted T cells, or PBMCs.

The protocol was immunoSEQ multiplex PCR, while the TCRdb copy is restricted to in-frame clones and leaves out a portion. The table shows around 160,000 clones, with 85% to 90% occurring only once. Germline V gene sequence: CDR1 LNHDA, CDR2 SQIVND (reference sequence). The CDR3 is 16 amino acids. V lost 3 bases and J 3 bases, leaving 15 bases between the germline ends. The sequenced sample consisted of peripheral blood. The rearrangement uses TRBV19 and TRBJ1-3; no clear D gene. The origin of this receptor is a human donor in a cohort sampled during active COVID-19. Written as DNA, the CDR3 is TGTGCCAGTAGTATTTTTAACAGAATCAGTGGAAACACCATATATTTT. Its protein is CASSIFNRISGNTIYF.